This T cell receptor beta chain stems from a study of blood T cell repertoires in COVID-19. Study-level information: COVID-19 samples collected from the United States, Italy and Spain covered acute and convalescent phases. T cells, B-cell-depleted T cells, or PBMCs provided the cDNA or gDNA that served as material.

The assay was immunoSEQ multiplex PCR, and TCRdb's table has in-frame clones only and misses some. The profile shows around 210,000 clones, 70% to 90% of them singletons. Seattle researchers signed up patients amid active infection and tracked them longitudinally. V shed 5 bases and J shed 0 bases, with 14 bases lying between them. The CDR3 sequence is 15 residues long. Germline loops: CDR1 MDHEN, CDR2 SYDVKM. Material for sequencing was peripheral blood. V is TRBV28 and J is TRBJ2-7; possible D gene TRBD1, 5 bases. The sequence was collected from a man aged 50 to 59 with COVID-19, enrolled during active disease. CDR3 coding DNA: TGTGCCAGCAGTAGTTCTTGGGGCAGCTCCTACGAGCAGTACTTC. Translated: CASSSSWGSSYEQYF.